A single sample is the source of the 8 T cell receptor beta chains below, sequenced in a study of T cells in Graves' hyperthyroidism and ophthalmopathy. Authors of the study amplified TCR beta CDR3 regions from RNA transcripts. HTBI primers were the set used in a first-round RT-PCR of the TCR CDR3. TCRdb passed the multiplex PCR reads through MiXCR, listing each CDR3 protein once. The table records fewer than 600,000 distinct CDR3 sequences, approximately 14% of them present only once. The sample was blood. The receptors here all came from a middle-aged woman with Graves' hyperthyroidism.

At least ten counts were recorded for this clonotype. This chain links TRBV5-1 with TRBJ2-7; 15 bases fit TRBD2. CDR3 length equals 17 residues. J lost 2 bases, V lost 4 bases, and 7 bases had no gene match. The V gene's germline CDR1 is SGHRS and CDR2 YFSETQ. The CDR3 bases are TGCGCCAGCAGCGTGGGACTAGCGGGAGGACTACCCTACGAGCAGTACTTC. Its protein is CASSVGLAGGLPYEQYF. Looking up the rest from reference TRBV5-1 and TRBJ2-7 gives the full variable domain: KAGVTQTPRYLIKTRGQQVTLSCSPISGHRSVSWYQQTPGQGLQFLFEYFSETQRNKGNFPGRFSGRQFSNSRSEMNVSTLELGDSALYLCASSVGLAGGLPYEQYFGPGTRLTVT.

In DNA form, the CDR3 reads TGTGCCAGCAGTGAATTTGGGGGGGACACTCAGGGGACCTACGAGCAGTACTTC. Encoded protein: CASSEFGGDTQGTYEQYF. This chain links TRBV2 with TRBJ2-7; D is perhaps TRBD2 (7 bases). V was clipped by 2 bases and J by 2 bases, with 22 bases between them. Per the germline V gene, CDR1 is SNHLY and CDR2 is FYNNEI. The CDR3 totals 18 residues.

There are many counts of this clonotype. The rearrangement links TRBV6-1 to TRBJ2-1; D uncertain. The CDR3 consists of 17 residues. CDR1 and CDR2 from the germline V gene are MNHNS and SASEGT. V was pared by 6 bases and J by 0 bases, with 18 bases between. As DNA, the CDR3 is TGTGCCAGCAGCAACCTAGGGCGGCCAACCTCCTACAATGAGCAGTTCTTC. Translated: CASSNLGRPTSYNEQFF.

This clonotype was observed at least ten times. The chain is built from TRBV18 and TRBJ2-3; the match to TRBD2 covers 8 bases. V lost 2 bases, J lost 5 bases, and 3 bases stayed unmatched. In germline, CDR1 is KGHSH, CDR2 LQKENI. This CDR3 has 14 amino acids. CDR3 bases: TGTGCCAGCTCACCAAGCCTAGCGGGAGATACGCAGTATTTT. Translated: CASSPSLAGDTQYF.

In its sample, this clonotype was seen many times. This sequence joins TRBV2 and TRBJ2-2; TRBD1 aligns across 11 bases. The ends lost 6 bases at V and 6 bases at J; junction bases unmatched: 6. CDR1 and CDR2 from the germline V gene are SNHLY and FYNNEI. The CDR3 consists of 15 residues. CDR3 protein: CASRDTDRGPGELFF. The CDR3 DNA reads TGTGCCAGCAGGGATACGGACAGGGGGCCCGGGGAGCTGTTTTTT.

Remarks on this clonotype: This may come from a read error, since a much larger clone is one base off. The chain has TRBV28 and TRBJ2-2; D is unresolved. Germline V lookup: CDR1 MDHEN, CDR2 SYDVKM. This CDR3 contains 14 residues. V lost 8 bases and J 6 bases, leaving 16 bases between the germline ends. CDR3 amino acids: CASLRDAFPGELFF. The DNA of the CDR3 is TGTGCCAGCCTGAGAGACGCCTTCCCCGGGGAGCTGTTTTTT. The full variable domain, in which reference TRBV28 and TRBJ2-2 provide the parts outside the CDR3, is DVKVTQSSRYLVKRTGEKVFLECVQDMDHENMFWYRQDPGLGLRLIYFSYDVKMKEKGDIPEGYSVSREKKERFSLILESASTNQTSMYLCASLRDAFPGELFFGEGSRLTVL.

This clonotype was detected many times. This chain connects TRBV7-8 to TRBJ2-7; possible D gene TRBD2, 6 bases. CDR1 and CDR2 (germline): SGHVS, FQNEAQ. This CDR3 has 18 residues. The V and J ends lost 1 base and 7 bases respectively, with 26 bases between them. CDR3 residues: CASSLVAGREPDSDEQYF. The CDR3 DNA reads TGTGCCAGCAGCTTAGTTGCGGGACGCGAGCCGGATAGTGATGAGCAGTACTTC.

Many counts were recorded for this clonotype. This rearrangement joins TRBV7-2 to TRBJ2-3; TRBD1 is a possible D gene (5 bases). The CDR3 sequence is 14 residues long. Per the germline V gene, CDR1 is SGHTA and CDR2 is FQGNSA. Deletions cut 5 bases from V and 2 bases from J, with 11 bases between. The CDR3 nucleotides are TGTGCCAGCAGCCGACAGACCATCACAGATACGCAGTATTTT. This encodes CASSRQTITDTQYF.